This T cell receptor beta chain was captured in a study of T cell changes during pregnancy in multiple sclerosis. This CDR3 has 12 residues. The germline CDR1 and CDR2 sequences are MGHRA and YSYEKL. The V end was cut by 1 base, the J end by 8 bases, with 8 bases between. Profiling relied on immunoSEQ multiplex PCR, and the TCRdb table lists in-frame clones only, not all of them. The sample includes approximately 9,000 clones, 83% of them seen just once. The clonotype originates from a female donor in good health, enrolled as a control in a pregnancy study. The material was CD8+ T cells from peripheral blood mononuclear cells, obtained in the third trimester of pregnancy. The rearrangement uses TRBV4-1 and TRBJ1-2, with D unclear. CDR3 in DNA: TGCGCCAGCAGCCAAGGGCACCGCGGCTACACCTTC. It specifies CASSQGHRGYTF.